A single T cell receptor (beta chain) is shown here with its context. The time point was: pretreatment peripheral blood. This sample was included in a study of PD-L1 blockade in urothelial cancer. Study-level background: Most of the 29 patients were men who had bladder-origin urothelial cancer. At 6 weeks and at 3 weeks (second dose) after treatment start, blood was analyzed.

The data were produced by immunoSEQ multiplex PCR, yet TCRdb's version contains in-frame clones alone and is incomplete. The repertoire holds approximately 90,000 clones, with about 84% as singletons. V lost 4 bases and J 5 bases, leaving 12 bases between the germline ends. The CDR3 runs 13 residues. In germline, CDR1 is SGHRS, CDR2 YFSETQ. The sequence derives from a man between 60 and 70 years old with urothelial cancer. The sample was PBMCs, taken around atezolizumab (anti-PD-L1) treatment. The V gene is TRBV5-1, the J gene TRBJ1-1; D may be TRBD1 (6 bases). The CDR3 bases are TGCGCCAGCAGCGATGACAGGATGACTGAAGCTTTCTTT. It is translated as CASSDDRMTEAFF.